This T cell receptor (beta chain) originates from a study of cytomegalovirus exposure and HLA in healthy donors. Across the whole study: Roughly 180 million T cells yielded approximately 110 million unique TCR beta sequences in earlier analysis.

A note on this clone: The antigen remains unidentified.

PCR primers comprised 60 Vbeta and 13 Jbeta primers. The table came from immunoSEQ multiplex PCR; TCRdb's copy has only in-frame clones and leaves some out. Of about 160,000 clones detected, just under 80% appear once; the ten largest clones hold about 1.3%. Germline assignment: CDR1 SEHNR and CDR2 FQNEAQ (reference sequence). The CDR3 runs to 15 residues. Trimming left V 5 bases short and J 2 bases short, with 15 bases between. The study, taken as a whole, reports: TCR beta sequences reportedly predicted most subjects' HLA-A and HLA-B alleles accurately.

The chain links TRBV7-9 to TRBJ2-5, with D hard to call. The source material was PBMCs. This sequence was found in a woman in her fifties or sixties in good health and CMV-seronegative. The CDR3 bases are TGTGCCAGCAGCCAACTGCGGCAGCCACAAGAGACCCAGTACTTC. Protein sequence: CASSQLRQPQETQYF.